A few counts support the clone carrying this TCR beta chain. Participant-reported clinical history was the basis for cohort assignment. The record originates from a study of blood T cell repertoires in COVID-19. Overall study: Samples taken during acute and convalescent COVID-19 were collected in the United States, Italy and Spain.

Trimming shortened V by 8 bases and J by 5 bases, and 12 bases separated the two germline ends. The germline gives CDR1 MRHNA, CDR2 SNTAGT. The CDR3 is made up of 12 amino acids. In the original processing: Reference gene primer amplification gave nucleated cell count estimates. The data were produced by immunoSEQ multiplex PCR, yet TCRdb's version contains in-frame clones alone and is incomplete. From that table come the V and J calls and clone size; the DNA was used to work out D and trimming. Seen here are about 260,000 clones, roughly 88% observed once, and the top ten hold roughly 2%. The gene calls are TRBV6-4 and TRBJ2-5; D gene unclear. Sequenced sample: PBMCs or T cells enriched from blood (not recorded which). The sequence came from a woman aged 50 to 65 who had recovered from COVID-19. The CDR3 DNA follows: TGTGCCAGCCTAACGGGTTGGGAGACCCAGTACTTC. This encodes CASLTGWETQYF.